The rows below give T cell receptor beta chains drawn from one sample of a study of identical twins. A single record per CDR3 protein comes from TCRdb applying MiXCR to the 5' RACE reads. This sample yields about 480,000 distinct CDR3 sequences, of which approximately 15% are seen a single time; about 0.53% belongs to the top ten. The same data also went into a second study, on yellow fever vaccine responses in identical twins.

Sequencing input: CD4+ T cells sorted from blood. Receptors were obtained from a woman aged 18-29 years in good health. The CDR3 runs from the conserved cysteine through the conserved F or W. The D gene is left open where the match is weak. Clone size, where shown, is once, few, many, or a class for clones that have expanded.

clone size,J gene,V gene,D gene,CDR3 DNA,CDR3 protein
many,TRBJ2-7,TRBV15,TRBD1,TGTGCCACCAGCAGTGGGACAGGGAACTACGAGCAGTACTTC,CATSSGTGNYEQYF
.,TRBJ2-3,TRBV30,.,TGTGCCTGCAGCCGCCCTAGCACAGATACGCAGTATTTT,CACSRPSTDTQYF
.,TRBJ2-7,TRBV7-9,.,TGTGCCAGCAGCTTAAGGGCACAAAATTACGAGCAGTACTTC,CASSLRAQNYEQYF
.,TRBJ1-5,TRBV15,.,TGTGCCACCAGCAGAGAAGTTGGGGGTCAGCCCCAGCATTTT,CATSREVGGQPQHF
few,TRBJ1-2,TRBV12-3/TRBV12-4,.,TGTGCCAGCAGTAACCGCCCGGGGACTGGCTACACCTTC,CASSNRPGTGYTF
few,TRBJ2-1,TRBV15,.,TGTGCCACCAGCAGGGGGGAGGGGGCTTTTAATGAGCAGTTCTTC,CATSRGEGAFNEQFF
.,TRBJ2-2,TRBV12-3/TRBV12-4,TRBD2,TGTGCCAGCAGCAAAGGACTAGCGGGCCCGAACACCGGGGAGCTGTTTTTT,CASSKGLAGPNTGELFF
.,TRBJ1-1,TRBV10-3,.,TGTGCCATCAGTGAGAGAGGGGCCGGTGTCACTGAAGCTTTCTTT,CAISERGAGVTEAFF
.,TRBJ2-7,TRBV20-1,.,TGCAGTGCTAGTCCCGGGACCTCCTACGAGCAGTACTTC,CSASPGTSYEQYF
once,TRBJ2-7,TRBV7-9,.,TGTGCCAGCGGTCAGGGCTCCTCCTACGAGCAGTACTTC,CASGQGSSYEQYF
.,TRBJ2-5,TRBV12-3/TRBV12-4,TRBD2,TGTGCCAGCAGCACCCAGGCGGGGGGCATGGGGACCCAGTACTTC,CASSTQAGGMGTQYF
.,TRBJ2-3,TRBV12-3/TRBV12-4,.,TGTGCCAGCAGTTTATTTCTGGGGGGCGGCCGCACAGATACGCAGTATTTT,CASSLFLGGGRTDTQYF
.,TRBJ2-1,TRBV6-1,TRBD2,TGTGCCAGCATCTATGGAAAGGTTAGGGGACTAGCGGGAGATGAGCAGTTCTTC,CASIYGKVRGLAGDEQFF
.,TRBJ1-1,TRBV10-3,TRBD1,TGTGCCATCAGTCAAACAGGGGGATTACTCGAAGCTTTCTTT,CAISQTGGLLEAFF
.,TRBJ2-5,TRBV7-7,TRBD1,TGTGCTAGCAGCCCTGGGACAGTCCAAGAGACCCAGTACTTC,CASSPGTVQETQYF
.,TRBJ2-5,TRBV12-3/TRBV12-4,TRBD1,TGTGCCAGCAGCGACAGGGCAGAGACCCAGTACTTC,CASSDRAETQYF
few,TRBJ1-4,TRBV2,.,TGTGCCAGCAGTGTTGCTGAAAAACTGTTTTTT,CASSVAEKLFF
few,TRBJ1-2,TRBV6-5,.,TGTGCCAGCAGTTACTGGACAGACGATGGCTACACCTTC,CASSYWTDDGYTF
.,TRBJ2-7,TRBV7-3,TRBD2,TGTGCCAGCAGCTTAGTGCCTAGCGGGGGGGTGAGCTCCTACGAGCAGTACTTC,CASSLVPSGGVSSYEQYF
few,TRBJ2-4,TRBV11-2,TRBD2,TGTGCCAGCAGCTTAGGGGAGACTAGCGGAGGGGGTAGCTCCAAAAACATTCAGTACTTC,CASSLGETSGGGSSKNIQYF
.,TRBJ2-5,TRBV6-5,.,TGTGCCAGCAGTTACGCTCTAGGGACAGAGACCCAGTACTTC,CASSYALGTETQYF
few,TRBJ2-2,TRBV12-3/TRBV12-4,.,TGTGCCAGCAGCCGAAAGGCCGGGGAGCTGTTTTTT,CASSRKAGELFF
few,TRBJ2-1,TRBV5-1,TRBD2,TGCGCCAGCAGCAACTCTATATCTAGCGGGGTGAGCGGTGAGCAGTTCTTC,CASSNSISSGVSGEQFF
.,TRBJ2-7,TRBV27,TRBD1,TGTGCCAGCAGTGGGACAGGGAAGGGCGTCTACGAGCAGTACTTC,CASSGTGKGVYEQYF
few,TRBJ1-6,TRBV20-1,TRBD1,TGCAGTGCTAGCCCGGGACAGAATAATTCACCCCTCCACTTT,CSASPGQNNSPLHF
many,TRBJ1-1,TRBV7-2,.,TGTGCCAGCAGCTTAATACGGGGCACTGAAGCTTTCTTT,CASSLIRGTEAFF
many,TRBJ1-5,TRBV12-3/TRBV12-4,TRBD1,TGTGCCAGCAGTAGGGGACAGGGGTTTCAGCCCCAGCATTTT,CASSRGQGFQPQHF
few,TRBJ2-7,TRBV10-2,.,TGCGCCAGCAGGGACTGGGGAGTAAGCGCGCAGTACTTC,CASRDWGVSAQYF
.,TRBJ1-2,TRBV28,.,TGTGCCAGCCTCACGGGGATCTATGGCTACACCTTC,CASLTGIYGYTF
few,TRBJ2-5,TRBV5-1,.,TGCGCCAGCAGCCGAGGTGGGATAGAGACCCAGTACTTC,CASSRGGIETQYF
.,TRBJ2-3,TRBV5-1,.,TGCGCCAGCAGAATGACAGATACGCAGTATTTT,CASRMTDTQYF
few,TRBJ2-7,TRBV12-3/TRBV12-4,.,TGTGCCAGCAGTCCCCGTGCGGAACCCTCCTACGAGCAGTACTTC,CASSPRAEPSYEQYF
.,TRBJ2-3,TRBV15,TRBD1,TGTGCCACCGGGGGCCGGGACAGGGCTTTTGTTGATACGCAGTATTTT,CATGGRDRAFVDTQYF
many,TRBJ2-2,TRBV5-1,TRBD1,TGCGCCAGCAGCTCCCGACAGGGGGTAACCGGGGAGCTGTTTTTT,CASSSRQGVTGELFF
.,TRBJ2-2,TRBV7-9,TRBD2,TGTGCCAGCAGCTTCCGCGGGAGGTTTAACACCGGGGAGCTGTTTTTT,CASSFRGRFNTGELFF
.,TRBJ2-7,TRBV10-1,.,TGCGCCAGCAGTGATCAGAGCTCCTACGAGCAGTACTTC,CASSDQSSYEQYF
.,TRBJ1-1,TRBV10-1,TRBD1,TGCGCCAGCAGTGAAACCCGGACAGGGCAGGCTTTCTTT,CASSETRTGQAFF
.,TRBJ2-1,TRBV24-1,TRBD1,TGTGCCACCAGTGATTTCCGGACAGGGAGAGGGAAAGATGAGCAGTTCTTC,CATSDFRTGRGKDEQFF